Here is one T cell receptor beta chain with its context. Its target is unknown. 60 Vbeta and 13 Jbeta primers were used in PCR. Profiling relied on immunoSEQ multiplex PCR, and the TCRdb table lists in-frame clones only, not all of them. The sample shows 200,000 or so clones, around 80% of them seen only once. This specimen belongs to a study of cytomegalovirus exposure and HLA in healthy donors. Study summary: A preliminary data release comprised tens of millions of unique TCRs obtained from HLA-typed donors.

Study-level results: A list of roughly 160 TCR beta chains associated with cytomegalovirus was given.

CDR1 is LNHDA and CDR2 is SQIVND in the germline V gene (reference sequence). This CDR3 is built from 15 residues. Trimming removed 3 bases at V and 0 bases at J, with 9 bases between. The origin of this receptor is a woman aged 18-30 years in good health and CMV-seropositive. The material sequenced was PBMCs. V gene TRBV19 combines with J gene TRBJ2-1; D gene unclear. The CDR3 loop reads CASSMARSSYNEQFF. The CDR3 region has the DNA TGTGCCAGTAGTATGGCAAGGAGCTCCTACAATGAGCAGTTCTTC.